Shown below are 30 T cell receptor beta chains from a single sample sequenced in a study of blood T cell repertoires in COVID-19. Produced via immunoSEQ multiplex PCR; TCRdb's table is partial and in-frame only. The top ten clones hold roughly 4% of a sample with over 100,000 clones, around three quarters of them seen once. Specimen: peripheral blood. All receptors come from a human donor in a cohort sampled during active or convalescent COVID-19.

Only one count was recorded for this clone. The chain has TRBV11-2 and TRBJ2-7; 11 bases fit TRBD1. J was trimmed by 3 bases and V by 2 bases; bases with no gene match: 9. CDR3 size: 17 residues. Germline-derived CDR1 and CDR2 are SGHAT and FQNNGV. CDR3 DNA: TGTGCCAGCAGCTTATTAGCCGGGACAGGGGGTAACTACGAGCAGTACTTC. Its translation: CASSLLAGTGGNYEQYF.

V is TRBV27 and J is TRBJ1-3, with TRBD1 as a possible D gene (5 bases). The germline V gene has CDR1 MNHEY and CDR2 SMNVEV (reference sequence). Trimming left V 4 bases short and J 0 bases short, with 10 bases between. The CDR3 contains 15 residues. The CDR3 bases are TGTGCCAGCAGTTCAGGGCTTGGCTCTGGAAACACCATATATTTT. It yields the protein CASSSGLGSGNTIYF.

V usage is TRBV11-2 and J usage is TRBJ1-1, with D perhaps matching TRBD1 (6 bases). The germline CDR1 and CDR2 sequences are SGHAT and FQNNGV. CDR3 length: 14 amino acids. The V gene lost 1 base and the J gene lost 4 bases, with 10 bases spanning the gap. Here the CDR3 reads CASSLGGGFTEAFF. Written as DNA, the CDR3 is TGTGCCAGCAGCTTAGGGGGGGGCTTCACTGAAGCTTTCTTT.

The chain joins TRBV28 to TRBJ2-1; 10 nucleotides align to TRBD2. This CDR3 has 15 amino acids. V lost 2 bases and J lost 4; bases outside the gene matches: 2. The V gene's germline CDR1 is MDHEN and CDR2 SYDVKM. CDR3 DNA: TGTGCCAGCAGTTTAACTAGCGGGGTTTACAATGAGCAGTTCTTC. Translated, it gives CASSLTSGVYNEQFF.

The rearrangement links TRBV4-1 to TRBJ2-3; TRBD2 matches at 7 bases. The CDR3 contains 17 residues. Trimming removed 1 base from V and 4 bases from J; junction bases left unmatched: 11. Per the germline V gene, CDR1 is MGHRA and CDR2 is YSYEKL. CDR3 nucleotide sequence: TGCGCCAGCAGCCAAGTTGGAGGCCTAGCGGTCCCAGATACGCAGTATTTT. Protein: CASSQVGGLAVPDTQYF.

This clone was picked up a small number of times. The chain couples TRBV7-6 to TRBJ1-3, with D possibly TRBD1 on 5 matching bases. The V end was cut by 2 bases, the J end by 2 bases, with 22 bases between. This CDR3 is 19 amino acids long. Germline V lookup: CDR1 SGHVS, CDR2 FNYEAQ. For the CDR3, the DNA is TGTGCCAGCAGCTTACAAGCTCCGCAGGGTAGAGGTGCTGGAAACACCATATATTTT. Translating gives CASSLQAPQGRGAGNTIYF. Combining the CDR3 with reference TRBV7-6 and TRBJ1-3 gives the whole variable domain GAGVSQSPRYKVTKRGQDVALRCDPISGHVSLYWYRQALGQGPEFLTYFNYEAQQDKSGLPNDRFSAERPEGSISTLTIQRTEQRDSAMYRCASSLQAPQGRGAGNTIYFGEGSWLTVV.

This chain links TRBV6-5 with TRBJ1-1; 7 bases align to TRBD1. Germline V gives CDR1 MNHEY, CDR2 SVGAGI. The CDR3 sequence is 15 residues long. Trimming cost V 4 bases and J 0 bases; bases outside gene matches: 5. The chain's CDR3 is CASSSQGQMNTEAFF. Written as DNA, the CDR3 is TGTGCCAGCAGTTCGCAGGGACAGATGAACACTGAAGCTTTCTTT.

This chain connects TRBV4-2 to TRBJ1-5; 10 bases align to TRBD1. V dropped 2 bases and J dropped 5; count of bases not matched to a gene: 18. This CDR3 region has 20 residues. Germline V gene data show CDR1 as LGHNA and CDR2 as YNFKEQ. CDR3 protein: CASSQTYYGTGALWDQPQHF. The CDR3 DNA reads TGTGCCAGCAGCCAAACCTACTACGGGACAGGGGCCCTTTGGGATCAGCCCCAGCATTTT.

The chain recombines TRBV4-1 with TRBJ1-5; D is perhaps TRBD1 (5 bases). The ends were cut back, 0 bases at V and 3 bases at J, with 9 bases in the middle. Per the germline V gene, CDR1 is MGHRA and CDR2 is YSYEKL. CDR3 length equals 15 residues. The CDR3 reads CASSQEGHPNQPQHF. The DNA for the CDR3 is TGCGCCAGCAGCCAAGAGGGGCACCCCAATCAGCCCCAGCATTTT.

J is TRBJ1-6 and V is TRBV5-1, with 9 positions matching TRBD1. V lost 0 bases, J lost 6 bases, and 1 base stayed unmatched. This CDR3 spans 15 amino acids. Germline V gives CDR1 SGHRS, CDR2 YFSETQ. The CDR3 coding sequence is TGCGCCAGCAGCTTGGACAGGGGGCTTAATTCACCCCTCCACTTT. Its protein is CASSLDRGLNSPLHF.

V usage is TRBV18 and J usage is TRBJ1-2, with 8 bases fitting TRBD1. The CDR3 consists of 14 residues. The V gene's germline CDR1 is KGHSH and CDR2 LQKENI. J was trimmed by 2 bases and V by 3 bases; bases with no gene match: 2. CDR3 DNA: TGTGCCAGCTCACCCTCAGGGGGCAACTATGGCTACACCTTC. It is translated as CASSPSGGNYGYTF.

This clone was counted many times. The CDR3 is CASSLALNTEAFF. CDR3 coding DNA: TGTGCCAGCAGCTTGGCCTTGAACACTGAAGCTTTCTTT. V usage is TRBV5-6 and J usage is TRBJ1-1, with no clear D. The CDR3 extends over 13 amino acids. CDR1 is SGHDT and CDR2 is YYEEEE in the germline V gene. With 0 bases removed from V and 0 bases from J, the gap between germline ends came to 3 bases.

The V gene is TRBV4-1, the J gene TRBJ1-4; D gene unclear. The CDR3 runs to 18 residues. V lost 0 bases and J 2 bases, leaving 16 bases between the germline ends. CDR1 MGHRA and CDR2 YSYEKL come from the germline V gene. CDR3 nucleotides: TGCGCCAGCAGCCAAGAACACAGAGCAATGCGTACTAATGAAAAACTGTTTTTT. Translation: CASSQEHRAMRTNEKLFF.

The V and J genes are TRBV5-8 and TRBJ2-1; D may be TRBD1 (5 bases). The V end was cut by 5 bases, the J end by 1 base, with 16 bases between. CDR1 and CDR2 from the germline V gene are SGHTS and YDEGEE. CDR3 length: 16 amino acids. For the CDR3, the DNA is TGTGCCAGCAGACCGAACAACAGGATTTCCTACAATGAGCAGTTCTTC. It encodes CASRPNNRISYNEQFF.

The rearrangement links TRBV18 to TRBJ2-5, with 8 bases that match TRBD1. V shed 0 bases and J 5 bases; nucleotides not matched to a gene: 11. The germline gives CDR1 KGHSH, CDR2 LQKENI. CDR3 size: 17 residues. The CDR3 reads CASSPPWGQAADETQYF. CDR3 nucleotide sequence: TGTGCCAGCTCACCACCCTGGGGACAGGCGGCTGACGAGACCCAGTACTTC. The full variable domain, with the rest looked up from reference TRBV18 and TRBJ2-5, is NAGVMQNPRHLVRRRGQEARLRCSPMKGHSHVYWYRQLPEEGLKFMVYLQKENIIDESGMPKERFSAEFPKEGPSILRIQQVVRGDSAAYFCASSPPWGQAADETQYFGPGTRLLVL.

The rearrangement links TRBV5-1 to TRBJ2-7, with 9 bases fitting TRBD2. Germline-derived CDR1 and CDR2 are SGHRS and YFSETQ. The CDR3 consists of 16 residues. V shed 4 bases and J 2 bases; nucleotides not matched to a gene: 10. The CDR3 DNA is TGCGCCAGCAGCCCCTGGATGTCTAGCGGGGCCTACGAGCAGTACTTC. Its protein product is CASSPWMSSGAYEQYF.

This clone is categorized as medium-sized. V gene TRBV11-3 combines with J gene TRBJ2-3; D is perhaps TRBD2 (5 bases). V lost 3 bases and J 3 bases, leaving 13 bases between the germline ends. Germline-derived CDR1 and CDR2 are SGHNT and YENEEA. The CDR3 consists of 15 residues. CDR3 sequence reads: CASSLSGDGTDTQYF. CDR3 nucleotides: TGTGCCAGCAGCTTGTCCGGGGATGGGACAGATACGCAGTATTTT.

The V gene is TRBV6-6, the J gene TRBJ1-1, with 7 positions matching TRBD1. V was clipped by 3 bases and J by 5 bases; unmatched bases: 6. The CDR3 length is 14 residues. Germline assignment: CDR1 MNHNY and CDR2 SVGAGI (reference sequence). In DNA, the CDR3 is TGTGCCAGCAGTTATTCGACAGGGCGGACTGAAGCTTTCTTT. It encodes CASSYSTGRTEAFF.

The chain combines TRBV7-9 with TRBJ1-5; TRBD1 aligns across 7 bases. This CDR3 region has 17 residues. V lost 8 bases and J lost 0; bases outside the gene matches: 13. In germline, CDR1 is SEHNR, CDR2 FQNEAQ (reference sequence). The CDR3, as DNA: TGTGCCAGCTTTGTCAGGGAACAGGGGCCTAGCAATCAGCCCCAGCATTTT. Protein product: CASFVREQGPSNQPQHF.

V and J are TRBV6-5 and TRBJ2-3; possibly TRBD1 for D (5 bases). Trimming removed 7 bases at V and 2 bases at J, with 13 bases between. The CDR3 is made up of 14 amino acids. CDR1 and CDR2 from the germline V gene are MNHEY and SVGAGI. CDR3 nucleotide sequence: TGTGCCAGCACCGCGGACACTTACACAGATACGCAGTATTTT. This gives the protein CASTADTYTDTQYF.

V is TRBV7-8 and J is TRBJ2-1; D is possibly TRBD1 (5 bases). The length of the CDR3 is 15 residues. Germline assignment: CDR1 SGHVS and CDR2 FQNEAQ. V was pared by 2 bases and J by 5 bases, with 13 bases between. This CDR3 is CASSLLKQVNNEQFF. CDR3 bases: TGTGCCAGCAGCTTACTTAAACAGGTAAACAATGAGCAGTTCTTC.

This clone was counted once. The V gene is TRBV3-1 (or the pseudogene TRBV3-2), the J gene TRBJ1-6; no reliable D call. Germline CDR1 reads LGHDT; CDR2 reads YNNKEL (reference sequence). With 2 bases removed from V and 5 bases from J, the gap between germline ends came to 7 bases. CDR3 length: 14 amino acids. The CDR3 sequence: CASSQHSNNSPLHF. CDR3 coding DNA: TGTGCCAGCAGCCAACACAGCAATAATTCACCCCTCCACTTT.

This chain links TRBV7-9 with TRBJ2-5; perhaps TRBD2 as D (5 bases). The germline V gene has CDR1 SEHNR and CDR2 FQNEAQ (reference sequence). The CDR3 runs 15 residues. V lost 6 bases and J lost 5, with 19 bases in between. The CDR3, as DNA: TGTGCCAGCAGTGCTTCTGCTCGGGATGGGGAGACCCAGTACTTC. Translated, it gives CASSASARDGETQYF.

This chain joins TRBV6-5 and TRBJ2-5, with 9 bases that match TRBD2. The length of the CDR3 is 15 residues. Germline V gives CDR1 MNHEY, CDR2 SVGAGI. V lost 7 bases, J lost 7 bases, and 13 bases stayed unmatched. CDR3 loop: CASTPPSGVPGTQYF. DNA of the CDR3: TGTGCCAGCACCCCCCCTAGCGGGGTCCCAGGGACCCAGTACTTC.

The chain has TRBV6-5 and TRBJ2-3; D unresolved. There are 13 residues in the CDR3. Germline CDR1 and CDR2: MNHEY and SVGAGI. Trimming shortened V by 3 bases and J by 6 bases, and 10 bases separated the two germline ends. The CDR3 nucleotides read TGTGCCAGCAGTTATTCGTTGAGGGATACGCAGTATTTT. Translated: CASSYSLRDTQYF.

The V call is TRBV13, the J call TRBJ2-7; 9 bases match TRBD1. CDR3 size: 15 residues. The ends lost 5 bases at V and 3 bases at J; junction bases unmatched: 8. Per germline, CDR1 PRHDT and CDR2 FYEKMQ (reference sequence). CDR3 bases: TGTGCCAGCAGCCCGACAGGGGGAAGTGACTACGAGCAGTACTTC. Its protein is CASSPTGGSDYEQYF.

The rearrangement links TRBV19 to TRBJ2-2, with 10 bases identical to TRBD1. After removal of 5 bases from V and 5 bases from J, the junction contained 14 bases not matched to a gene. The CDR3 extends over 18 amino acids. Germline V gives CDR1 LNHDA, CDR2 SQIVND (reference sequence). The CDR3 region is CASSSRQGARLGTGELFF. CDR3 bases: TGTGCCAGTAGTTCGCGACAGGGGGCGAGATTGGGGACCGGGGAGCTGTTTTTT.

This sequence joins TRBV5-1 and TRBJ2-2; 7 positions match TRBD2. CDR3 size: 15 residues. V lost 6 bases to trimming and J lost 2 bases; unmatched junction nucleotides: 7. Germline V CDR1 and CDR2: SGHRS, YFSETQ. CDR3 in amino acids: CASMFLAANTGELFF. CDR3 nucleotide sequence: TGCGCCAGCATGTTCCTAGCGGCTAACACCGGGGAGCTGTTTTTT.

This clone was picked up one time. V is TRBV5-6 and J is TRBJ2-1, with D possibly matching TRBD1 (6 bases). V lost 4 bases and J lost 4, with 15 bases in between. The CDR3 sequence is 15 residues long. In germline, CDR1 is SGHDT, CDR2 YYEEEE. The CDR3 bases are TGTGCCAGCAGCCTCAGGGGTCTGGGGTACAATGAGCAGTTCTTC. Its protein is CASSLRGLGYNEQFF.

V gene TRBV18 combines with J gene TRBJ2-7, with 7 bases that match TRBD1. This CDR3 comprises 16 residues. Germline V gene lookup returns CDR1 KGHSH and CDR2 LQKENI. V gave up 2 bases and J gave up 4 bases; unmatched junction bases: 11. The CDR3 DNA reads TGTGCCAGCTCACCAGTGTCGGCAGGGGGTACGTACGAGCAGTACTTC. This sequence encodes CASSPVSAGGTYEQYF.